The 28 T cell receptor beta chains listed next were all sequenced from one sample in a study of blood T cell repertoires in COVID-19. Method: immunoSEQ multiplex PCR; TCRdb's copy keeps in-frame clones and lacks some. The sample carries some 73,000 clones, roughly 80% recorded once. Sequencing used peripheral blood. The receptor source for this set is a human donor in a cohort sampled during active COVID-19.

The CDR3 DNA is TGTGCCAGCAGCTTTCCCGGGACAGGGCCGAGCTCCTACAATGAGCAGTTCTTC. Its protein is CASSFPGTGPSSYNEQFF. J is TRBJ2-1 and V is TRBV7-9, with 9 nucleotides matching TRBD1. The CDR3 runs to 18 residues. Germline assignment: CDR1 SEHNR and CDR2 FQNEAQ (reference sequence). V shed 3 bases and J 0 bases; nucleotides not matched to a gene: 9.

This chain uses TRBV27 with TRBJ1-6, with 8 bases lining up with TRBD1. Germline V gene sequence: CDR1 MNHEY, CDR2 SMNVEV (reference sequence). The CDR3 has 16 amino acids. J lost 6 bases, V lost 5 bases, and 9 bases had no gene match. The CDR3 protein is CASSLLQGGRNSPLHF. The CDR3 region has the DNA TGTGCCAGCAGTCTACTACAGGGGGGACGTAATTCACCCCTCCACTTT.

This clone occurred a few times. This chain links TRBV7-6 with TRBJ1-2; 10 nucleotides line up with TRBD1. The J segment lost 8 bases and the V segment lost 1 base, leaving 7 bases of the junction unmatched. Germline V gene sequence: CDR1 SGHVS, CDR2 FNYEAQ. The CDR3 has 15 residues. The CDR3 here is CASSLEETGGNGYTF. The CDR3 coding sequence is TGTGCCAGCAGCTTAGAGGAGACAGGGGGCAACGGCTACACCTTC.

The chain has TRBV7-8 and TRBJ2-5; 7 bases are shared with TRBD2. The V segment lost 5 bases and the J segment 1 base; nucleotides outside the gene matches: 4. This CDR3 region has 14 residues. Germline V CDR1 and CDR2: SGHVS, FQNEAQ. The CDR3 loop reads CASSPGLVQETQYF. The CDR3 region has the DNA TGTGCCAGCAGCCCTGGACTAGTCCAAGAGACCCAGTACTTC.

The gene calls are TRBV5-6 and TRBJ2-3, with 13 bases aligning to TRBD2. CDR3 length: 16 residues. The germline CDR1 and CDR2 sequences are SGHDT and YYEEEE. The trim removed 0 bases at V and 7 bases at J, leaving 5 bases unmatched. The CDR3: CASSLELAGGPNTQYF. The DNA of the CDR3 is TGTGCCAGCAGCTTGGAACTAGCGGGGGGGCCTAATACGCAGTATTTT.

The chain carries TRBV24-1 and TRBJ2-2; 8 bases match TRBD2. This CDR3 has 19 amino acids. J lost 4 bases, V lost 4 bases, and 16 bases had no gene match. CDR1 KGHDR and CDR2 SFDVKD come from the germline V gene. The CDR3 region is CATSDSARAGEAGTGELFF. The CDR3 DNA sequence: TGTGCCACCAGTGACTCCGCCAGAGCGGGGGAGGCGGGCACCGGGGAGCTGTTTTTT.

The CDR3 spells CASSPSGYEQFF. CDR3 in DNA: TGTGCCAGCAGCCCCAGCGGGTATGAGCAGTTCTTC. The chain uses TRBV12-3 or TRBV12-4 and TRBJ2-1, with D perhaps TRBD2 (6 bases). V lost 6 bases and J lost 8, with 11 bases in between. This CDR3 is built from 12 residues.

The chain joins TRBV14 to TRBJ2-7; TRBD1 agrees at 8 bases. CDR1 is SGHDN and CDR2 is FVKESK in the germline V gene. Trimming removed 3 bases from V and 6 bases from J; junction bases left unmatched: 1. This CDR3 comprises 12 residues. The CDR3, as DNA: TGTGCCAGCAGCCAGGACAGGGCCGAGCAGTACTTC. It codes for CASSQDRAEQYF.

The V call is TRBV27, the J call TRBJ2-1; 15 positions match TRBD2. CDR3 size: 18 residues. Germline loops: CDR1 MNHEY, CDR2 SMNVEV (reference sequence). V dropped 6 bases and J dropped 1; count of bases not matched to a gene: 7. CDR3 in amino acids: CASSFGTSGGPSYNEQFF. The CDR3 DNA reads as TGTGCCAGCAGCTTCGGGACTAGCGGGGGGCCTTCCTACAATGAGCAGTTCTTC.

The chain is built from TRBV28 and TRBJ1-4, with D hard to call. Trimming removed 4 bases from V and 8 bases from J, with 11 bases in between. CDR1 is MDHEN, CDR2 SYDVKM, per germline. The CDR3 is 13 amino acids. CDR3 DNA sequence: TGTGCCAGCAGTTCCGGTTCATTGGAAAAACTGTTTTTT. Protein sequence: CASSSGSLEKLFF.

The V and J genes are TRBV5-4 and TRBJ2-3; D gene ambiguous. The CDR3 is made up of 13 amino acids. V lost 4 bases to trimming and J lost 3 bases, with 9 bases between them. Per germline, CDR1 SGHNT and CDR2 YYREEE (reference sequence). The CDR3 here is CASSHARTDTQYF. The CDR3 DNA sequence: TGTGCCAGCAGCCACGCTAGAACAGATACGCAGTATTTT.

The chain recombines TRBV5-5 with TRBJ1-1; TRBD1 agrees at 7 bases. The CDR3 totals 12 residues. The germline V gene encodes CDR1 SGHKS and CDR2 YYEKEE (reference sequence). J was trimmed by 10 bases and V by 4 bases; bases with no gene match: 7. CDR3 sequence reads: CASSTSDRAAFF. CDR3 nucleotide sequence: TGTGCCAGCAGCACGTCTGACAGGGCAGCTTTCTTT.

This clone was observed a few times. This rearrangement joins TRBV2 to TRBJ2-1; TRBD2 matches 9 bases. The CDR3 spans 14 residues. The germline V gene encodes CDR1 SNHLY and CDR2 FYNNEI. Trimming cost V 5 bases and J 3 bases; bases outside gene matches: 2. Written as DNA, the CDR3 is TGTGCCAGCAGTTCTAGCGGGGACTACAATGAGCAGTTCTTC. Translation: CASSSSGDYNEQFF.

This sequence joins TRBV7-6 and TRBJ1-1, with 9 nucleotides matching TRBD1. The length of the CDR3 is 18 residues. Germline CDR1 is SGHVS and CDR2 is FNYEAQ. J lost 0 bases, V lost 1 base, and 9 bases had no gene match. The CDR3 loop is CASSLVMWGQGMNTEAFF. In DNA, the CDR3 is TGTGCCAGCAGCTTAGTAATGTGGGGACAGGGTATGAACACTGAAGCTTTCTTT. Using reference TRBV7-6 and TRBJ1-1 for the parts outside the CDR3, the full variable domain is GAGVSQSPRYKVTKRGQDVALRCDPISGHVSLYWYRQALGQGPEFLTYFNYEAQQDKSGLPNDRFSAERPEGSISTLTIQRTEQRDSAMYRCASSLVMWGQGMNTEAFFGQGTRLTVV.

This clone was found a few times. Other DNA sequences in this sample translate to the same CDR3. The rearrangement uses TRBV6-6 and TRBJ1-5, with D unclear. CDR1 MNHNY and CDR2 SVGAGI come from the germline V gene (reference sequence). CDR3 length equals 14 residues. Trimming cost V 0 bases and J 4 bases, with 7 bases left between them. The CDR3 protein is CASSYSSGNQPQHF. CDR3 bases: TGTGCCAGCAGTTACTCGAGCGGAAATCAGCCCCAGCATTTT.

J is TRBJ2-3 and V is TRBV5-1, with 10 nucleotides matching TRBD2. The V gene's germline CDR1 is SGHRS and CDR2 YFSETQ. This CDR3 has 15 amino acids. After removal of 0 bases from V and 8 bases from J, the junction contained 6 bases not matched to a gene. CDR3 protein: CASSLGAGGPGTQYF. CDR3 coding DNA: TGCGCCAGCAGCTTGGGAGCGGGGGGGCCTGGTACGCAGTATTTT.

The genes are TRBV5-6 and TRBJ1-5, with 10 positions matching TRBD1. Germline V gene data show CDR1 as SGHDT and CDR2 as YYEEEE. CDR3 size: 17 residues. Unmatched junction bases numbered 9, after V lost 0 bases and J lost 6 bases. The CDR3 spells CASSLGMGQGNGQPQHF. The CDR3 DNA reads TGTGCCAGCAGCTTGGGGATGGGACAGGGGAATGGTCAGCCCCAGCATTTT.

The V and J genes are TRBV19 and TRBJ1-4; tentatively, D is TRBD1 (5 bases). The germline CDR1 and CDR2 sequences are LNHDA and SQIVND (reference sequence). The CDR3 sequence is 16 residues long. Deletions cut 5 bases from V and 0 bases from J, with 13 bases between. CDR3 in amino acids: CASSPNHRSTNEKLFF. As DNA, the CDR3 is TGTGCCAGTAGTCCCAACCACAGGTCAACTAATGAAAAACTGTTTTTT.

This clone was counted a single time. For the CDR3, the DNA is TGTGCCAGCAGACCCGGGACAGGGGTCTATGGCTACACCTTC. Its translation: CASRPGTGVYGYTF. The chain combines TRBV5-4 with TRBJ1-2, with 10 bases identical to TRBD1. This CDR3 region has 14 residues. Germline values: CDR1 SGHNT, CDR2 YYREEE (reference sequence). Trimming removed 5 bases from V and 4 bases from J; junction bases left unmatched: 5.

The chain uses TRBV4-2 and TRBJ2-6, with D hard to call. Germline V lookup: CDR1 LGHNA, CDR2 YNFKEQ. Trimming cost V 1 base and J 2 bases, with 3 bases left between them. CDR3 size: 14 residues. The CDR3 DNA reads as TGTGCCAGCAGCCAAGTAGCTGGGGCCAACGTCCTGACTTTC. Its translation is CASSQVAGANVLTF.

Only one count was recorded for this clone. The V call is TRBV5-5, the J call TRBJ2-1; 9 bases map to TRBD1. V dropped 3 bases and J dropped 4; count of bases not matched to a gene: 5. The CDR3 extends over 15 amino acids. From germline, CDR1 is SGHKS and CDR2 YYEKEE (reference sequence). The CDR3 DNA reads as TGTGCCAGCAGCTCCGGGACAGGGCTATACAATGAGCAGTTCTTC. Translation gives CASSSGTGLYNEQFF.

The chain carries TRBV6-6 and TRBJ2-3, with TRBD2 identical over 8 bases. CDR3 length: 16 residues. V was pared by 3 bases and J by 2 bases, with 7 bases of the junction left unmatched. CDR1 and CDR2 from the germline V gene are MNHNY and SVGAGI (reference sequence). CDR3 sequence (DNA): TGTGCCAGCAGTTATACCTCGGGGGGGTACACAGATACGCAGTATTTT. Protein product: CASSYTSGGYTDTQYF.

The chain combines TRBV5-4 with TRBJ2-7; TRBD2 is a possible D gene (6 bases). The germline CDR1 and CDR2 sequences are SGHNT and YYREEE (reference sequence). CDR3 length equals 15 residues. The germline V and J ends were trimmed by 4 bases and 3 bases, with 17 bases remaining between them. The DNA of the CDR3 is TGTGCCAGCAGCCGGGGCCCCGGGGGAGGCTACGAGCAGTACTTC. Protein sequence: CASSRGPGGGYEQYF.

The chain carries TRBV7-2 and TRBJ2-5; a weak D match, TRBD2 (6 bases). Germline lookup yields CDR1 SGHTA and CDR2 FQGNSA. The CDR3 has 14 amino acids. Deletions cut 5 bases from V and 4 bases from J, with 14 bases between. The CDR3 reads CASSLGRTAETQYF. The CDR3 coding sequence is TGTGCCAGCAGCCTGGGGAGGACGGCAGAGACCCAGTACTTC.

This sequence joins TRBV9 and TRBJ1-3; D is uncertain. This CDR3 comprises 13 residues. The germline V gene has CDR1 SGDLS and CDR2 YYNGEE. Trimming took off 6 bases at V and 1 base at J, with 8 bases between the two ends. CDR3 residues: CASKSFSGNTIYF. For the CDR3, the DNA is TGTGCCAGCAAGAGTTTTTCTGGAAACACCATATATTTT.

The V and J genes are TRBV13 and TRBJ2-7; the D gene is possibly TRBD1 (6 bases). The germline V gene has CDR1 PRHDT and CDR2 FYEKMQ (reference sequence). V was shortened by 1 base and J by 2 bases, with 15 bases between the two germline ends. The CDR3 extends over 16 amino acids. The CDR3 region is CASSLDQGSQAYEQYF. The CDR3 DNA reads TGTGCCAGCAGCTTAGATCAGGGGTCCCAGGCCTACGAGCAGTACTTC.

This CDR3 reads CASSPTQRGAYEQYF. CDR3 nucleotide sequence: TGTGCCAGCAGCCCCACCCAGCGGGGGGCCTACGAGCAGTACTTC. The rearrangement joins TRBV9 to TRBJ2-7; TRBD2 matches at 9 bases. V was pared by 4 bases and J by 2 bases, with 7 bases of the junction left unmatched. The CDR3 consists of 15 residues. Germline CDR1 SGDLS, CDR2 YYNGEE.

DNA of the CDR3: TGCAGCGTTGCGGGGGACAGGGGGCGCCCCTACGAGCAGTACTTC. Translating gives CSVAGDRGRPYEQYF. The chain employs TRBV29-1 and TRBJ2-7; 12 positions match TRBD1. The CDR3 length is 15 residues. Germline assignment: CDR1 SQVTM and CDR2 ANQGSEA. After removal of 4 bases from V and 2 bases from J, the junction contained 6 bases not matched to a gene.